Following are 17 T cell receptor beta chains from one sample sequenced in a study of T cell responses to AZD1222 COVID-19 vaccine. TCRdb's copy holds only in-frame clones and misses some; the assay was immunoSEQ multiplex PCR. The data contain approximately 180,000 clones, roughly nine tenths of them singletons. The specimen comprised peripheral blood, sampled on day 0 of AZD1222 vaccination. The receptor source for this set is an adult in good health.

CDR3 DNA: TGTGCCAGCAGTTCCGGGGCGGGGTCCAAAAACATTCAGTACTTC. Amino acids: CASSSGAGSKNIQYF. The rearrangement uses TRBV28 and TRBJ2-4, with D perhaps matching TRBD2 (6 bases). The germline gives CDR1 MDHEN, CDR2 SYDVKM. The CDR3 is made up of 15 amino acids. V was shortened by 4 bases and J by 2 bases, with 12 bases between the two germline ends. Together with reference TRBV28 and TRBJ2-4, the CDR3 gives the full variable domain: DVKVTQSSRYLVKRTGEKVFLECVQDMDHENMFWYRQDPGLGLRLIYFSYDVKMKEKGDIPEGYSVSREKKERFSLILESASTNQTSMYLCASSSGAGSKNIQYFGAGTRLSVL.

The chain has TRBV10-2 and TRBJ1-2, with unresolved D. CDR1 is WSHSY, CDR2 SAAADI, per germline. This CDR3 spans 11 amino acids. Trimming took 2 bases from V and 2 from J, leaving 0 bases between them. The DNA of the CDR3 is TGCGCCAGCAGTGAGAACTATGGCTACACCTTC. Its translation: CASSENYGYTF.

This chain joins TRBV7-2 and TRBJ1-1; D call uncertain. CDR1 is SGHTA, CDR2 FQGNSA, per germline. CDR3 length: 11 residues. The V end was cut by 8 bases, the J end by 0 bases, with 4 bases between. DNA for the CDR3: TGTGCCAGCGGTATGAACACTGAAGCTTTCTTT. It is translated as CASGMNTEAFF.

This rearrangement joins TRBV15 to TRBJ1-1; maybe TRBD1 (5 bases). Germline V gives CDR1 LNHNV, CDR2 YYDKDF (reference sequence). Trimming pared 2 bases from V and 8 bases from J, leaving 18 bases between. CDR3 length equals 15 residues. CDR3 DNA sequence: TGTGCCACCAGCAGAATCAGGGTTCCCGGTTCCGAAGCTTTCTTT. Translated: CATSRIRVPGSEAFF.

The chain joins TRBV6-2 or TRBV6-3 to TRBJ2-5; D may be TRBD1 or TRBD2 (5 bases each). V was shortened by 1 base and J by 9 bases, with 15 bases between the two germline ends. Germline-derived CDR1 and CDR2 are MNHEY and SVGEGT. CDR3 length equals 14 residues. The CDR3 loop is CASSYWDRVGAQYF. CDR3 coding DNA: TGTGCCAGCAGTTACTGGGACCGAGTTGGGGCCCAGTACTTC.

The chain has TRBV7-2 and TRBJ1-4; no clear D. Germline values: CDR1 SGHTA, CDR2 FQGNSA. The CDR3 is 14 residues long. Trimming pared 3 bases from V and 0 bases from J, leaving 5 bases between. The CDR3 DNA follows: TGTGCCAGCAGCTTCAGCCCAACTAATGAAAAACTGTTTTTT. Protein: CASSFSPTNEKLFF. The full variable domain, in which reference TRBV7-2 and TRBJ1-4 provide the parts outside the CDR3, is GAGVSQSPSNKVTEKGKDVELRCDPISGHTALYWYRQSLGQGLEFLIYFQGNSAPDKSGLPSDRFSAERTGGSVSTLTIQRTQQEDSAVYLCASSFSPTNEKLFFGSGTQLSVL.

The chain carries TRBV9 and TRBJ2-3; the D is unclear. The CDR3 has 13 amino acids. Trimming stripped 2 bases from V and 2 bases from J, with 6 bases between. Germline V gene data show CDR1 as SGDLS and CDR2 as YYNGEE. The CDR3 nucleotides are TGTGCCAGCAGCGTTACCCCCACAGATACGCAGTATTTT. It translates to CASSVTPTDTQYF.

V is TRBV7-2 and J is TRBJ1-1, with 7 bases identical to TRBD1. The J segment lost 0 bases and the V segment lost 3 bases, leaving 1 base of the junction unmatched. Germline V lookup: CDR1 SGHTA, CDR2 FQGNSA. The CDR3 is 14 amino acids. The CDR3 loop reads CASSLTGMNTEAFF. Here the CDR3 DNA reads TGTGCCAGCAGCTTGACAGGGATGAACACTGAAGCTTTCTTT.

V is TRBV5-1 and J is TRBJ1-6, with TRBD1 as a possible D gene (6 bases). The length of the CDR3 is 16 residues. Trimming removed 4 bases from V and 7 bases from J, with 18 bases in between. In germline, CDR1 is SGHRS, CDR2 YFSETQ. CDR3 nucleotides: TGCGCCAGCAGCCTACATCAGCCGGGGACAAATTCACCCCTCCACTTT. Amino acid sequence: CASSLHQPGTNSPLHF.

The V and J genes are TRBV6-2 or TRBV6-3 and TRBJ1-3; D is ambiguous. There are 13 residues in the CDR3. The germline V gene encodes CDR1 MNHEY and CDR2 SVGEGT. The germline V and J ends were trimmed by 6 bases and 1 base, with 7 bases remaining between them. CDR3: CASSNGSGNTIYF. The CDR3 DNA is TGTGCCAGCAGCAACGGATCTGGAAACACCATATATTTT.

The chain recombines TRBV6-5 with TRBJ1-2; 9 nucleotides line up with TRBD1. Per germline, CDR1 MNHEY and CDR2 SVGAGI. The V gene end was trimmed by 5 bases and the J gene end by 4 bases; junction bases not matched to a gene: 8. The CDR3 runs 15 residues. CDR3 DNA sequence: TGTGCCAGCAGTCGAGGACAGGGGATAGGCTATGGCTACACCTTC. Translation gives CASSRGQGIGYGYTF.

The chain uses TRBV5-6 and TRBJ2-5; a weak D match, TRBD1 (6 bases). CDR1 and CDR2 (germline): SGHDT, YYEEEE. V was clipped by 0 bases and J by 5 bases, with 14 bases between them. The CDR3 totals 15 residues. The CDR3 spells CASSLDNRVAETQYF. For the CDR3, the DNA is TGTGCCAGCAGCTTGGATAACAGGGTCGCGGAGACCCAGTACTTC. Full variable domain (missing parts from reference TRBV5-6 and TRBJ2-5): DAGVTQSPTHLIKTRGQQVTLRCSPKSGHDTVSWYQQALGQGPQFIFQYYEEEERQRGNFPDRFSGHQFPNYSSELNVNALLLGDSALYLCASSLDNRVAETQYFGPGTRLLVL.

The chain recombines TRBV4-1 with TRBJ2-5, with D tentatively TRBD2 (6 bases). In germline, CDR1 is MGHRA, CDR2 YSYEKL. The length of the CDR3 is 16 residues. The ends were cut back, 1 base at V and 2 bases at J, with 14 bases in the middle. For the CDR3, the DNA is TGCGCCAGCAGCCAAGCGGCGGGGATATTACAAGAGACCCAGTACTTC. It codes for CASSQAAGILQETQYF.

The chain joins TRBV7-9 to TRBJ1-3; D may be TRBD1 (6 bases). The CDR3 totals 15 residues. V lost 4 bases and J lost 0, with 10 bases in between. CDR1 SEHNR and CDR2 FQNEAQ come from the germline V gene (reference sequence). The chain's CDR3 is CASSSTGSSGNTIYF. The CDR3, as DNA: TGTGCCAGCAGCTCAACAGGGTCCTCTGGAAACACCATATATTTT.

This clone came up once. The chain links TRBV6-6 to TRBJ2-1; D is ambiguous. This CDR3 is 11 amino acids long. Deletions cut 7 bases from V and 4 bases from J, with 5 bases between. The germline CDR1 and CDR2 sequences are MNHNY and SVGAGI (reference sequence). The CDR3 DNA reads TGTGCCAGCAATCAATACAATGAGCAGTTCTTC. This codes for CASNQYNEQFF.

CDR3 coding DNA: TGTGCCAGCAGCTTACAGGCCTACGAGCAGTACTTC. It codes for CASSLQAYEQYF. The chain recombines TRBV5-5 with TRBJ2-7, with D perhaps matching TRBD1 (5 bases). Germline loops: CDR1 SGHKS, CDR2 YYEKEE (reference sequence). The germline V and J ends were trimmed by 2 bases and 2 bases, with 5 bases remaining between them. CDR3 length: 12 amino acids. Drawing the rest from reference TRBV5-5 and TRBJ2-7, the complete variable domain is DAGVTQSPTHLIKTRGQQVTLRCSPISGHKSVSWYQQVLGQGPQFIFQYYEKEERGRGNFPDRFSARQFPNYSSELNVNALLLGDSALYLCASSLQAYEQYFGPGTRLTVT.

This clone was recorded only once. The V call is TRBV6-6, the J call TRBJ1-5; D possibly corresponds to TRBD1 (6 bases). The CDR3 totals 16 residues. The V gene lost 4 bases and the J gene lost 2 bases, with 15 bases spanning the gap. Germline lookup yields CDR1 MNHNY and CDR2 SVGAGI (reference sequence). In DNA form, the CDR3 reads TGTGCCAGCAGTTCGACAGGAGGGAGGGGCAATCAGCCCCAGCATTTT. This codes for CASSSTGGRGNQPQHF.